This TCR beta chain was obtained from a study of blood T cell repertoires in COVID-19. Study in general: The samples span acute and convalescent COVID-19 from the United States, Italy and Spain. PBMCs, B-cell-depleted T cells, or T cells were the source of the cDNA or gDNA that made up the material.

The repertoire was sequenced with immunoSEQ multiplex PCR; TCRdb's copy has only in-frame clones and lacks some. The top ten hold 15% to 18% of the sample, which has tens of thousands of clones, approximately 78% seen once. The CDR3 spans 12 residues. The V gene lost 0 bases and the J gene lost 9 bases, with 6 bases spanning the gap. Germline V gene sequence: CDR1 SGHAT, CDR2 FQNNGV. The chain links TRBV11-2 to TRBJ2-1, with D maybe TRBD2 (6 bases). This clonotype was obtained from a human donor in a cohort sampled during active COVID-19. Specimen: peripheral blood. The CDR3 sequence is CASSLEGGEQFF. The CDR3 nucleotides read TGTGCCAGCAGCTTAGAGGGGGGTGAGCAGTTCTTC.